Listed here are 9 T cell receptor beta chains from one sample, sequenced in a study of T cell clonality in common variable immunodeficiency. Profiled with immunoSEQ multiplex PCR; TCRdb holds only in-frame clones, not every one. The table lists roughly 34,000 clones, no singletons, with 3% in the top ten. The sequenced sample was peripheral blood mononuclear cells. The receptor set was obtained from a person aged 18 to 75 in good health.

This clone was found many times. Coverage ceases 3 residues before the CDR3 finishes, and the germline J gene fills in the end. The chain combines TRBV5-1 with TRBJ1-3; 7 positions agree with TRBD1. V lost 3 bases, J lost 2 bases, and 5 bases stayed unmatched. This CDR3 contains 15 residues. Germline V gene data show CDR1 as SGHRS and CDR2 as YFSETQ. The CDR3: CASSSGQQAGNTIYF. The CDR3 bases that were read are TGCGCCAGCAGCTCGGGACAGCAAGCTGGAAACACC.

This clone came up many times. The read falls 3 residues short of the CDR3 end, and the missing part is taken from the germline J gene. The genes are TRBV14 and TRBJ2-5; D possibly corresponds to TRBD1 (6 bases). Germline V CDR1 and CDR2: SGHDN, FVKESK. Trimming shortened V by 0 bases and J by 7 bases, and 12 bases separated the two germline ends. This CDR3 has 14 amino acids. Partial CDR3 DNA: TGTGCCAGCAGCCAAGACCACAGGGTGGCGACC. It translates to CASSQDHRVAT. The full-length CDR3 reads as CASSQDHRVATQYF.

This clone came up a few times. The read is 3 residues too short to cover the CDR3 end, so that end is filled in from the germline J gene. This chain connects TRBV11-3 to TRBJ2-7; the match to TRBD2 covers 10 bases. Germline CDR1 and CDR2: SGHNT and YENEEA. This CDR3 has 14 amino acids. V was clipped by 1 base and J by 5 bases; unmatched bases: 2. This CDR3 reads CASSLGLAGDEQYF. The part of the CDR3 DNA that was read is TGTGCCAGCAGCTTAGGTCTAGCGGGAGACGAG. Variable domain in full (rest from reference TRBV11-3 and TRBJ2-7): EAGVVQSPRYKIIEKKQPVAFWCNPISGHNTLYWYLQNLGQGPELLIRYENEEAVDDSQLPKDRFSAERLKGVDSTLKIQPAELGDSAVYLCASSLGLAGDEQYFGPGTRLTVT.

This clone occurred many times. The CDR3 is cut off 3 residues early in the read; its end comes from the germline J gene. The chain combines TRBV5-5 with TRBJ2-5, with D possibly matching TRBD1 (7 bases). This CDR3 region has 15 residues. CDR1 and CDR2 from the germline V gene are SGHKS and YYEKEE (reference sequence). V lost 0 bases, J lost 4 bases, and 13 bases lay in between. CDR3 loop: CASSLGGGGGETQYF. The sequenced part of the CDR3 DNA is TGTGCCAGCAGCTTGGGAGGAGGGGGCGGAGAGACC.

This clone appeared a few times. From the germline J gene comes the end of the CDR3, since the read stops 3 residues before it. The identical CDR3 is also encoded by other nucleotide sequences in the sample. The J gene is TRBJ2-7, the V gene TRBV5-1, with 9 bases fitting TRBD2. V shed 2 bases, J shed 3 bases, and the junction held 6 bases outside the gene matches. The germline CDR1 and CDR2 sequences are SGHRS and YFSETQ. This CDR3 is built from 15 residues. This chain's CDR3 is CASSFGTSRFYEQYF. CDR3 DNA (partial): TGCGCCAGCAGCTTTGGGACTAGCAGATTCTACGAG.

In its sample, this clone was seen many times. The missing CDR3 end, 3 residues past where the read stops, is filled in from the germline J gene. This chain links TRBV30 with TRBJ2-1; TRBD2 matches 10 bases. The germline V gene has CDR1 GTSNPN and CDR2 SVGIG (reference sequence). The CDR3 has 16 amino acids. J gave up 4 bases and V 0 bases, and 6 bases lay outside the gene matches. This CDR3 is CAWSVLSGRTYNEQFF. The sequenced part of the CDR3 DNA is TGTGCCTGGAGTGTACTTAGCGGGAGGACGTACAATGAG.

To note about this clone: A junction boundary mismatches the germline segment, possibly from a read error. The read falls 3 residues short of the CDR3 end, and the missing part is taken from the germline J gene. The V and J genes are TRBV7-7 and TRBJ1-1; D gene uncertain. Germline CDR1 and CDR2: SSHAT and FNYEAQ (reference sequence). The CDR3 is 15 amino acids. Partial CDR3 DNA: TGTGCTAGCAGCCCGCCACTAGCGGGTGACACTGAA. It encodes CASSPPLAGDTE. The full-length CDR3 reads as CASSPPLAGDTEAFF.

This clone was detected ten times or more. The sequenced fragment ends 3 residues before the CDR3 boundary, so the rest is inferred from the germline J gene. The chain uses TRBV4-1 and TRBJ2-5; either TRBD1 or TRBD2 may supply D (5 bases each). Between the trimmed V and J ends, which lost 3 bases and 5 bases, there was a span of 10 bases. From germline, CDR1 is MGHRA and CDR2 YSYEKL. The CDR3 loop spans 13 amino acids. The part of the CDR3 DNA that was read is TGCGCCAGCAGCCACGGCAGGGAGGAGACC. This codes for CASSHGREET. The complete CDR3 sequence is CASSHGREETQYF.

This clone was counted ten times or more. The CDR3 end is not reached by the read, which stops 3 residues before it; the germline J gene fills it in. The V call is TRBV12-3 or TRBV12-4, the J call TRBJ2-7; possibly TRBD2 for D (6 bases). CDR3 length: 14 residues. V was pared by 7 bases and J by 2 bases, with 15 bases between. The CDR3 DNA, read in part, is TGTGCCAGCACGGCTAGCGCGAGCGCCTACGAG. Amino acid sequence: CASTASASAYE. The whole CDR3 sequence reads CASTASASAYEQYF.